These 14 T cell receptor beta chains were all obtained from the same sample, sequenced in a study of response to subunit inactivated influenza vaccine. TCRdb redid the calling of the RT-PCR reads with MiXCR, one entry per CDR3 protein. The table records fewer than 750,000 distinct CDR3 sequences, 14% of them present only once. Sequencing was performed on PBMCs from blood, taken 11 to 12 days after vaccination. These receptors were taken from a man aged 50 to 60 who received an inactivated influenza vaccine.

The CDR3 here is CASSSEYNSPLHF. CDR3 DNA: TGTGCCAGCAGCTCGGAGTATAATTCACCCCTCCACTTT. V usage is TRBV7-6 and J usage is TRBJ1-6; no clear D. This CDR3 comprises 13 residues. Germline V lookup: CDR1 SGHVS, CDR2 FNYEAQ. Trimming took 4 bases from V and 4 from J, leaving 5 bases between them.

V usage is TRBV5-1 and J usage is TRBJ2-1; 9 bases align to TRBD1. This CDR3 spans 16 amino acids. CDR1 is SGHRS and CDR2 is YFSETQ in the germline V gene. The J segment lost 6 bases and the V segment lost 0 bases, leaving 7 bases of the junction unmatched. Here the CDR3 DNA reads TGCGCCAGCAGCTTGGGGACAGGGGTGGACACCAATGAGCAGTTCTTC. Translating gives CASSLGTGVDTNEQFF.

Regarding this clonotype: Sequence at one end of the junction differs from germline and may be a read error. The CDR3 nucleotides are TGTGCCAGCAGTGAACCTGACAGGGCGAACTCTGAAGCTTTCTTT. Translated: CASSEPDRANSEAFF. The V gene is TRBV2, the J gene TRBJ1-1; 7 bases map to TRBD1. In germline, CDR1 is SNHLY, CDR2 FYNNEI. The CDR3 has 15 residues.

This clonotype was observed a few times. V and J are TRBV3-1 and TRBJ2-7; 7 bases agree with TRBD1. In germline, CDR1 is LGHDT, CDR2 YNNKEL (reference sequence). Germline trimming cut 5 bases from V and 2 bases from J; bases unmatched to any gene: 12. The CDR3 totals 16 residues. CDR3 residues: CASSAPPGQKTYEQYF. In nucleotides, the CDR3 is TGTGCCAGCAGCGCCCCTCCGGGACAGAAAACCTACGAGCAGTACTTC.

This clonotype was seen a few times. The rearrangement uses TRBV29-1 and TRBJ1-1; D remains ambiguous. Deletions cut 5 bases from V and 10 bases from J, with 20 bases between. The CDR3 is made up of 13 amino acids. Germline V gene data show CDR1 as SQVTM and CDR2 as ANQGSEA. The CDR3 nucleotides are TGCAGCGTTAGCTTGACCCAGACCCCGGCAGCTTTCTTT. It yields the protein CSVSLTQTPAAFF. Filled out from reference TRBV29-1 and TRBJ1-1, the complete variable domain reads SAVISQKPSRDICQRGTSLTIQCQVDSQVTMMFWYRQQPGQSLTLIATANQGSEATYESGFVIDKFPISRPNLTFSTLTVSNMSPEDSSIYLCSVSLTQTPAAFFGQGTRLTVV.

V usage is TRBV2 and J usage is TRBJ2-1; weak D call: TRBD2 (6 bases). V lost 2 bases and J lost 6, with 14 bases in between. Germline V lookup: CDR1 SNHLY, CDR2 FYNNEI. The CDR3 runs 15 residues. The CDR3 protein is CASSEPGRGPNEQFF. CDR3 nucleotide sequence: TGTGCCAGCAGTGAACCCGGGAGAGGGCCCAATGAGCAGTTCTTC.

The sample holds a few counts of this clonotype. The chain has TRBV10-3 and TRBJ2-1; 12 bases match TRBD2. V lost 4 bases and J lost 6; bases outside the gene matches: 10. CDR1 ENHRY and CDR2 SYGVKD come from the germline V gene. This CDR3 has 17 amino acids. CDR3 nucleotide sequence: TGTGCCATCAGTGCGCACCATGTACTAGCGGGAGGCAATGAGCAGTTCTTC. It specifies CAISAHHVLAGGNEQFF.

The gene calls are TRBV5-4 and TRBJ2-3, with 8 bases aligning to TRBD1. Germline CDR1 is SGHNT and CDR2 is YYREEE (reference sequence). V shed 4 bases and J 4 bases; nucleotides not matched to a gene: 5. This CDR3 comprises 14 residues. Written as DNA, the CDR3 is TGTGCCAGCAGCCTACGGACAGGGTCAGATACGCAGTATTTT. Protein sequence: CASSLRTGSDTQYF. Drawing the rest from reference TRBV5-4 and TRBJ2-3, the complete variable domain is ETGVTQSPTHLIKTRGQQVTLRCSSQSGHNTVSWYQQALGQGPQFIFQYYREEENGRGNFPPRFSGLQFPNYSSELNVNALELDDSALYLCASSLRTGSDTQYFGPGTRLTVL.

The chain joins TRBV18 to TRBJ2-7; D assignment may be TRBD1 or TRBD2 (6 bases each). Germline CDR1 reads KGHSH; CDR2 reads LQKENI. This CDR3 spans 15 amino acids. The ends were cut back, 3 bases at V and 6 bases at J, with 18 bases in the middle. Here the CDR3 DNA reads TGTGCCAGCTCACCCCCGTGGGGGGCCTTGAGCGAGCAGTACTTC. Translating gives CASSPPWGALSEQYF.

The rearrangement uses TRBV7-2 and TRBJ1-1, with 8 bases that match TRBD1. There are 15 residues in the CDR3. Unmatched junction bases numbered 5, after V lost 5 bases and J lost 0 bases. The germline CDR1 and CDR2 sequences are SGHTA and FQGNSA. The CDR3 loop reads CASSTGTGLNTEAFF. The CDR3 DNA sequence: TGTGCCAGCAGCACAGGGACAGGCTTGAACACTGAAGCTTTCTTT.

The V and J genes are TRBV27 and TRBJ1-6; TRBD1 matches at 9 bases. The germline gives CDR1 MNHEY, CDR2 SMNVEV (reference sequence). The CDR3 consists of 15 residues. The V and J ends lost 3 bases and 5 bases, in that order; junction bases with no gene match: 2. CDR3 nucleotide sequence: TGTGCCAGCAGTTTTGACAGGGGGAATAATTCACCCCTCCACTTT. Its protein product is CASSFDRGNNSPLHF.

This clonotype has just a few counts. CDR3 nucleotides: TGTGCCAGCAGTTACTCGATAGGGACTAGCGGGTACAATGAGCAGTTCTTC. Protein sequence: CASSYSIGTSGYNEQFF. The rearrangement links TRBV6-2 or TRBV6-3 to TRBJ2-1; 12 bases are shared with TRBD2. The V segment lost 0 bases and the J segment 4 bases; nucleotides outside the gene matches: 4. CDR3 size: 17 residues. In germline, CDR1 is MNHEY, CDR2 SVGEGT.

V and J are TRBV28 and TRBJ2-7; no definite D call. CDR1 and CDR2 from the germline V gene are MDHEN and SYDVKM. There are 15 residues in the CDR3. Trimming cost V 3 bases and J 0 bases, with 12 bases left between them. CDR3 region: CASSFTDAPSYEQYF. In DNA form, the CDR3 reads TGTGCCAGCAGTTTCACGGATGCCCCCTCCTACGAGCAGTACTTC. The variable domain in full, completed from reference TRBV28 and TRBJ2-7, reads DVKVTQSSRYLVKRTGEKVFLECVQDMDHENMFWYRQDPGLGLRLIYFSYDVKMKEKGDIPEGYSVSREKKERFSLILESASTNQTSMYLCASSFTDAPSYEQYFGPGTRLTVT.

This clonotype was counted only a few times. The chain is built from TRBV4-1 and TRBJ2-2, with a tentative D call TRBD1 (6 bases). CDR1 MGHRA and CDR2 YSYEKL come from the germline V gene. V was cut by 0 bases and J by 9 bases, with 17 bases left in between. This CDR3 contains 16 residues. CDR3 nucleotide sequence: TGCGCCAGCAGCCAAGATCCAGGGGCGCGGATTCGGGAGCTGTTTTTT. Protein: CASSQDPGARIRELFF.